A single TCR beta chain is shown here with its context. Its antigen is unidentified. The data belong to a study of identifying expanded T cells in peripheral blood. Study outcomes and limitations: Over around two and four weeks, about 15 and 18 clones changed, versus 1.2 between replicates.

CDR3 length equals 14 residues. The germline V and J ends were trimmed by 6 bases and 0 bases, with 12 bases remaining between them. Germline assignment: CDR1 SNHLY and CDR2 FYNNEI. Collection occurred without any documented infections or immune events in donors. Data came from immunoSEQ multiplex PCR; TCRdb stores just in-frame clones and leaves some out. The table includes about 47,000 clones, roughly 82% detected once. Sequenced material: blood. The chain carries TRBV2 and TRBJ2-7, with D maybe TRBD2 (6 bases). This TCR came from a person between 18 and 69 years old in good health. The CDR3 spells CASRLAETSYEQYF. As DNA, the CDR3 is TGTGCCAGCAGATTAGCGGAAACCTCCTACGAGCAGTACTTC.